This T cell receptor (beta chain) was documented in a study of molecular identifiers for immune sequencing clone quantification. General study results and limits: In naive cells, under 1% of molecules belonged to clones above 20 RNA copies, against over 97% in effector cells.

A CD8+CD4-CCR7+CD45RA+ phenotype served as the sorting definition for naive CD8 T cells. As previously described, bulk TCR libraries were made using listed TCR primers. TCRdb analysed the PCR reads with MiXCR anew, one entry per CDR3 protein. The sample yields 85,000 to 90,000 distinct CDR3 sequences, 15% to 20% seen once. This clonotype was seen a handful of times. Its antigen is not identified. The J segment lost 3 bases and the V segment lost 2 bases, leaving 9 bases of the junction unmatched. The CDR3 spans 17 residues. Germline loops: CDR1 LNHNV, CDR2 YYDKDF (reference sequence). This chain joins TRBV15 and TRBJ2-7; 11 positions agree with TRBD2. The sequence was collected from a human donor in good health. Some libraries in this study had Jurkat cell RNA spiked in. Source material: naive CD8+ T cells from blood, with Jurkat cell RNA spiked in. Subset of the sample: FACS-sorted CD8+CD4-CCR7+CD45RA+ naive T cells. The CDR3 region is CATSRPGLADKSYEQYF. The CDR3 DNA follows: TGTGCCACCAGCAGACCGGGACTAGCGGACAAAAGCTACGAGCAGTACTTC.